The TCR beta chain under discussion was sequenced for a study of cytomegalovirus exposure and HLA in healthy donors. Study-wide findings and caveats: In vitro testing confirmed a few CMV-associated chains as specific for CMV antigens. Most TCR beta V segments were productive about 90% or about 30% of the time in an earlier analysis.

This clone was seen more than once but under ten times. Its antigen remains unidentified. The trim removed 5 bases at V and 6 bases at J, leaving 10 bases unmatched. The germline V gene encodes CDR1 SEHNR and CDR2 FQNEAQ (reference sequence). There are 15 residues in the CDR3. PCR was performed using 60 Vbeta and 13 Jbeta primers. Profiling relied on immunoSEQ multiplex PCR, and the TCRdb table lists in-frame clones only, not all of them. The sample lists 150,000 to 200,000 clones; approximately 80% were seen once. Specimen: PBMCs. The V and J genes are TRBV7-9 and TRBJ1-1, with 9 nucleotides matching TRBD1. The receptor was derived from a man younger than 35 in good health and CMV-seropositive. CDR3 protein: CASSPRQGDFPEAFF. CDR3 in DNA: TGTGCCAGCAGCCCCAGACAGGGGGATTTTCCTGAAGCTTTCTTT.